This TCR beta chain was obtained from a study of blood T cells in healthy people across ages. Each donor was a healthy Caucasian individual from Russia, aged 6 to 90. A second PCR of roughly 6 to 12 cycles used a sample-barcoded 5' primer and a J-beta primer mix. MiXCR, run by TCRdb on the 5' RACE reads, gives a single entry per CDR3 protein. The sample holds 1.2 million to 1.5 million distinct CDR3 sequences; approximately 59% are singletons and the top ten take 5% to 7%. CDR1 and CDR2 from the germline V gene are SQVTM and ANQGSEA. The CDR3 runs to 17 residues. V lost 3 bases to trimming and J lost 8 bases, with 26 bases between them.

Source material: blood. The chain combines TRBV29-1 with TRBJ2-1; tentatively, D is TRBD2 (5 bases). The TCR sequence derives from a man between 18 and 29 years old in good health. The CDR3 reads CSVDGLEELLLGDEQFF. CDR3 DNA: TGCAGCGTTGATGGGTTGGAGGAGCTATTGCTTGGGGATGAGCAGTTCTTC.